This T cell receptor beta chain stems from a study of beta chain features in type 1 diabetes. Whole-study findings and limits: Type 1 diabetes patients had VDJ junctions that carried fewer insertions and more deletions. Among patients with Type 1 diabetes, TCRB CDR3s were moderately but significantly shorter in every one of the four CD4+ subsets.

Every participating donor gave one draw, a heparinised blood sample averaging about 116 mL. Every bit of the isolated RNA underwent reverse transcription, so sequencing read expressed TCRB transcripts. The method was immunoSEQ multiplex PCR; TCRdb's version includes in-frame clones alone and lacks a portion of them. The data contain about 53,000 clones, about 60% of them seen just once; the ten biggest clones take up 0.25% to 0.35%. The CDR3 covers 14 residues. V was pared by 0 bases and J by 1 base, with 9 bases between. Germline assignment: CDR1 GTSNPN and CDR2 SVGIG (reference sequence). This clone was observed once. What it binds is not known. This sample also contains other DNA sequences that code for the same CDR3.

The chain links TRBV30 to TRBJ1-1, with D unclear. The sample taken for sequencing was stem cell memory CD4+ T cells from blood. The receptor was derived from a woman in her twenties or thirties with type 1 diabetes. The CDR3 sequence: CAWSVLGGNTEAFF. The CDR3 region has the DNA TGTGCCTGGAGTGTTTTAGGAGGGAACACTGAAGCTTTCTTT. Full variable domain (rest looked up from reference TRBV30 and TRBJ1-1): SQTIHQWPATLVQPVGSPLSLECTVEGTSNPNLYWYRQAAGRGLQLLFYSVGIGQISSEVPQNLSASRPQDRQFILSSKKLLLSDSGFYLCAWSVLGGNTEAFFGQGTRLTVV.